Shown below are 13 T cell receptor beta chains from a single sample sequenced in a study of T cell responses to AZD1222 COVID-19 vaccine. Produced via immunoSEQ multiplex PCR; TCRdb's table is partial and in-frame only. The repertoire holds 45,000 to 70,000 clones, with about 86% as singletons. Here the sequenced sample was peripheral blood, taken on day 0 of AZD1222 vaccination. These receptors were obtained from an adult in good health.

The CDR3 region has the DNA TGTGCCAGTAGTATGGGCAACAGGGTCGCTGAAGCTTTCTTT. Translation gives CASSMGNRVAEAFF. This chain links TRBV19 with TRBJ1-1, with D perhaps TRBD1 (6 bases). Germline V gene lookup returns CDR1 LNHDA and CDR2 SQIVND (reference sequence). V was trimmed by 3 bases and J by 6 bases, leaving 14 bases between them. The CDR3 loop spans 14 amino acids. Looking up the rest from reference TRBV19 and TRBJ1-1 gives the full variable domain: DGGITQSPKYLFRKEGQNVTLSCEQNLNHDAMYWYRQDPGQGLRLIYYSQIVNDFQKGDIAEGYSVSREKKESFPLTVTSAQKNPTAFYLCASSMGNRVAEAFFGQGTRLTVV.

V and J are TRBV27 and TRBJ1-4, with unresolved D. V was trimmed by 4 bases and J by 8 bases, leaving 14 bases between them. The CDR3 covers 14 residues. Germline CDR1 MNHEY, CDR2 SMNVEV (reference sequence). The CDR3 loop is CASSYLRTGEKLFF. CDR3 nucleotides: TGTGCCAGCAGTTATCTACGGACGGGAGAAAAACTGTTTTTT.

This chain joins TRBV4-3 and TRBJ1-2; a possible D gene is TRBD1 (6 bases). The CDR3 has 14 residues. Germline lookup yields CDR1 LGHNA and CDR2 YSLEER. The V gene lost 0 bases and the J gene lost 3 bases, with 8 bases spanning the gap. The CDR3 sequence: CASSQESGDYGYTF. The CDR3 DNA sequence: TGCGCCAGCAGCCAAGAGTCAGGGGACTATGGCTACACCTTC.

The CDR3: CASSLTSGRLHEQYF. The CDR3 DNA sequence: TGTGCCAGCAGTTTAACTAGCGGGAGGCTTCACGAGCAGTACTTC. The gene calls are TRBV28 and TRBJ2-7; TRBD2 matches 12 bases. With V trimmed by 2 bases and J by 5 bases, 4 bases remained unmatched. Germline V gives CDR1 MDHEN, CDR2 SYDVKM. CDR3 length equals 15 residues.

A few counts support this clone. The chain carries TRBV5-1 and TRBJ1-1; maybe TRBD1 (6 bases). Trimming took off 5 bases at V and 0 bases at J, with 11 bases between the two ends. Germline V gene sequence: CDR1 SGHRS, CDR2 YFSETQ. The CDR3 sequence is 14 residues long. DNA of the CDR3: TGCGCCAGCAGACAGGGCAGGTTGAACACTGAAGCTTTCTTT. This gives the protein CASRQGRLNTEAFF.

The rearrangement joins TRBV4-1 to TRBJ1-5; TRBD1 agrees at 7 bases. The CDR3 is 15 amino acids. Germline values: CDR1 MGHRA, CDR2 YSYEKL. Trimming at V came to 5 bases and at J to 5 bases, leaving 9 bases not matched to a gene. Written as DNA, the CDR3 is TGCGCCAGCAGCACCCAGGGGGGGTACGATCAGCCCCAGCATTTT. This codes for CASSTQGGYDQPQHF.

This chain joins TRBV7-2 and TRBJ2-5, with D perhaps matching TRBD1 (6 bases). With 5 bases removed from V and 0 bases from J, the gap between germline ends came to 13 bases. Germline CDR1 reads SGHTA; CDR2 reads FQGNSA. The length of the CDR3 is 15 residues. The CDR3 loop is CASSRDRLNQETQYF. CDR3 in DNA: TGTGCCAGCAGCCGCGACAGGCTAAACCAAGAGACCCAGTACTTC.

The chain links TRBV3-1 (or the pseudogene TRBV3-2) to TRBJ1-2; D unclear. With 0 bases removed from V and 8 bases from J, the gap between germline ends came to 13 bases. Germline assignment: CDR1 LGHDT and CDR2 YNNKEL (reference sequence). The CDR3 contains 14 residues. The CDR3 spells CASSQEGDAGGYTF. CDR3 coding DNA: TGTGCCAGCAGCCAAGAAGGCGACGCCGGCGGCTACACCTTC.

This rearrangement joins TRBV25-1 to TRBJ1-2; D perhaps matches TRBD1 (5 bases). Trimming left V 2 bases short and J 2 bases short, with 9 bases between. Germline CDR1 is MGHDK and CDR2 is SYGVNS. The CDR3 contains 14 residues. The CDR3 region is CASSEVRQNYGYTF. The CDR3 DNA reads TGTGCCAGCAGTGAAGTCCGACAGAACTATGGCTACACCTTC.

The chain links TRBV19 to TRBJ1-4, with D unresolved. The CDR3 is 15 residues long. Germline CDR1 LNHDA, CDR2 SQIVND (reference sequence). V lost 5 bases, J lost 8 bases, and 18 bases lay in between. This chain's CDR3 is CASSPPLGNYEKLFF. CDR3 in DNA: TGTGCCAGTAGTCCCCCGTTGGGGAATTACGAAAAACTGTTTTTT.

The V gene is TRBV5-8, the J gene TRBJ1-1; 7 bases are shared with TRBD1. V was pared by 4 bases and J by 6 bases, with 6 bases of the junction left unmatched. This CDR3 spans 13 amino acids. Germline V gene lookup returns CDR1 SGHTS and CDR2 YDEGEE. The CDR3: CASSLDRVSEAFF. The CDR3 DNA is TGTGCCAGCAGCCTCGACAGGGTTTCTGAAGCTTTCTTT. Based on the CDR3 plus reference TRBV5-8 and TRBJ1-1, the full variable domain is EAGVTQSPTHLIKTRGQQATLRCSPISGHTSVYWYQQALGLGLQFLLWYDEGEERNRGNFPPRFSGRQFPNYSSELNVNALELEDSALYLCASSLDRVSEAFFGQGTRLTVV.

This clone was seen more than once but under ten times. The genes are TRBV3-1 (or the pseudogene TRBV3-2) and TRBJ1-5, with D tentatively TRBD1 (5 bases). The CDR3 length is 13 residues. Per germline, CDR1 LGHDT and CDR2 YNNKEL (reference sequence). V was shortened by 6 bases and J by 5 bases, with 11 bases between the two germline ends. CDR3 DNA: TGTGCCAGCAGTCTACAGGAAGATCAGCCCCAGCATTTT. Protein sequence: CASSLQEDQPQHF.

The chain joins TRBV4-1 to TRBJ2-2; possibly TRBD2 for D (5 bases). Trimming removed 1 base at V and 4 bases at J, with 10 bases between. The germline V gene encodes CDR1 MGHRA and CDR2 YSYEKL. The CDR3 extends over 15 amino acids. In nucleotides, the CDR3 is TGCGCCAGCAGCCAAGCGGGAAAGATCACCGGGGAGCTGTTTTTT. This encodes CASSQAGKITGELFF.